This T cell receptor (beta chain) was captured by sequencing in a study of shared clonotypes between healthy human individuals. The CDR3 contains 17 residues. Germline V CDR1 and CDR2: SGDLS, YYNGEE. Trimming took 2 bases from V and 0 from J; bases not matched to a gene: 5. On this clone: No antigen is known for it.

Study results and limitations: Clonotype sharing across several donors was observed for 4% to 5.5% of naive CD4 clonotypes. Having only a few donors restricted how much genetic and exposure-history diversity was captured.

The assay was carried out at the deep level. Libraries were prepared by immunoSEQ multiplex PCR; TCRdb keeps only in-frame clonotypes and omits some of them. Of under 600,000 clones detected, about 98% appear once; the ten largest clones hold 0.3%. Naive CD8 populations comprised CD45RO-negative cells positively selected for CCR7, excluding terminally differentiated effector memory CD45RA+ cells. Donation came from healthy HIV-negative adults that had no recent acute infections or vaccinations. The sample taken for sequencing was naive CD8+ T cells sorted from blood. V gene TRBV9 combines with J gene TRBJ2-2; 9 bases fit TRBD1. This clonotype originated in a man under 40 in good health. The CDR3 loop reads CASSVNRDRANTGELFF. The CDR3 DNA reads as TGTGCCAGCAGCGTTAACCGGGACAGGGCGAACACCGGGGAGCTGTTTTTT.